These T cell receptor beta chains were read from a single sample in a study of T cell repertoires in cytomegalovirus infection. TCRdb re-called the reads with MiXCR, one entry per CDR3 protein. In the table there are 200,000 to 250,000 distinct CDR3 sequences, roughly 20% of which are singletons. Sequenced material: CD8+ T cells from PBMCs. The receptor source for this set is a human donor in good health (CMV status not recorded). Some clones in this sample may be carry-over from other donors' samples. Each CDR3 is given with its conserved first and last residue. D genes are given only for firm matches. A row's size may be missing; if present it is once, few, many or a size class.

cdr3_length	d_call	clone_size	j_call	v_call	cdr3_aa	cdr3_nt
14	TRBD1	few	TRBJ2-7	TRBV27	CASSFAQGAWEQYF	TGTGCCAGCAGTTTTGCACAGGGGGCGTGGGAGCAGTACTTC
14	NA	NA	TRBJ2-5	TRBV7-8	CASVSPDSQETQYF	TGTGCCAGCGTATCCCCCGACAGTCAAGAGACCCAGTACTTC
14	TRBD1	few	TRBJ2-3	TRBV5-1	CASKGAASTDTQYF	TGCGCCAGCAAGGGGGCAGCAAGCACAGATACGCAGTATTTT
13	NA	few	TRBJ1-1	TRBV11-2	CASSDTMNTEAFF	TGTGCCAGCAGCGACACAATGAACACTGAAGCTTTCTTT
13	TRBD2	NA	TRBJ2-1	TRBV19	CASSIGTNNEQFF	TGTGCCAGTAGTATCGGGACTAACAATGAGCAGTTCTTC
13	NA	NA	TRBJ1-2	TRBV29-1	CSVLGQGPYGYTF	TGCAGCGTCCTTGGCCAGGGACCCTATGGCTACACCTTC
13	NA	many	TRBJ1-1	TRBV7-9	CASSFVGNTEAFF	TGTGCCAGCAGCTTCGTAGGGAACACTGAAGCTTTCTTT
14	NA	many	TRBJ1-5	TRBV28	CASSLLLGDQPQHF	TGTGCCAGCAGTTTGCTTCTGGGGGATCAGCCCCAGCATTTT
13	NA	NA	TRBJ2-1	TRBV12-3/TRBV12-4	CATHRSSYNEQFF	TGTGCTACCCACCGGAGCTCCTACAATGAGCAGTTCTTC
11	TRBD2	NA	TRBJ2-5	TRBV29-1	CSVGDYATQYF	TGCAGCGTTGGGGACTACGCGACCCAGTACTTC
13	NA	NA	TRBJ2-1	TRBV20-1	CSLDTVLFNEQFF	TGCAGTTTAGACACTGTACTGTTCAATGAGCAGTTCTTC
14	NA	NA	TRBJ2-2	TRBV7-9	CASSPRTSTGELFF	TGTGCCAGCAGCCCTAGGACCAGCACCGGGGAGCTGTTTTTT
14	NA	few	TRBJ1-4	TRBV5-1	CASSFQGTNEKLFF	TGCGCCAGCAGCTTCCAGGGGACTAATGAAAAACTGTTTTTT
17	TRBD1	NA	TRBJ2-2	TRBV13	CASSLEGQPRGTGELFF	TGTGCCAGCAGCTTAGAGGGACAGCCTCGGGGCACCGGGGAGCTGTTTTTT
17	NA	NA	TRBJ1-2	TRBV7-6	CASSPARAGEGDYGYTF	TGTGCCAGCAGCCCTGCCAGGGCAGGGGAAGGGGACTATGGCTACACCTTC
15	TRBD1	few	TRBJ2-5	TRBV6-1	CASSSGQGNQETQYF	TGTGCCAGCAGTTCGGGACAGGGGAATCAAGAGACCCAGTACTTC
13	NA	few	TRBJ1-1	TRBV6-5	CASSYSQNTEAFF	TGTGCCAGCAGTTACAGCCAGAACACTGAAGCTTTCTTT
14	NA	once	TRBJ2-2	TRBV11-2	CASSLYLSPGELFF	TGTGCCAGCAGCTTATATCTCTCCCCCGGGGAGCTGTTTTTT
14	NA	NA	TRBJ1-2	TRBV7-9	CASILTTTGYGYTF	TGTGCCAGCATCCTAACCACGACAGGATATGGCTACACCTTC
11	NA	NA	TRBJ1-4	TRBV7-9	CASSPGEKLFF	TGTGCCAGCAGCCCAGGGGAAAAACTGTTTTTT
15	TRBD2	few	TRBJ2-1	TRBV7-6	CASSQGLAGYNEQFF	TGTGCCAGCAGCCAGGGACTAGCGGGGTACAATGAGCAGTTCTTC
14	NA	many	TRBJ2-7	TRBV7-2	CASSPTAGFSEQYF	TGTGCCAGCAGCCCAACGGCAGGCTTCTCCGAGCAGTACTTC
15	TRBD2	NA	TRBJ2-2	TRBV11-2	CASSSAGGNTGELFF	TGTGCCAGCAGCTCAGCGGGGGGTAACACCGGGGAGCTGTTTTTT
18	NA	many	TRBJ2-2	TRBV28	CASSFATVPETNTGELFF	TGTGCCAGCAGTTTCGCAACCGTACCAGAAACGAACACCGGGGAGCTGTTTTTT
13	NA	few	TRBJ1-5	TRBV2	CASSDPANQPQHF	TGTGCCAGCAGTGATCCGGCCAATCAGCCCCAGCATTTT